This T cell receptor (beta chain) originates from a study of T cell changes during pregnancy in multiple sclerosis. Data came from immunoSEQ multiplex PCR; TCRdb stores just in-frame clones and leaves some out. The sample yields tens of thousands of clones, roughly 90% seen once. The CDR3 contains 16 residues. CDR1 SGDLS and CDR2 YYNGEE come from the germline V gene. The V end lost 0 bases, the J end lost 4 bases, and 16 bases lay between the germline ends. The chain has TRBV9 and TRBJ2-5; D may be TRBD2 (6 bases). The source is a female donor with multiple sclerosis, enrolled in a pregnancy study. This sample comprised CD4+ T cells from peripheral blood mononuclear cells, obtained before pregnancy. CDR3 bases: TGTGCCAGCAGCGTAGGGACTACCCACACGGGAGAGACCCAGTACTTC. It specifies CASSVGTTHTGETQYF.